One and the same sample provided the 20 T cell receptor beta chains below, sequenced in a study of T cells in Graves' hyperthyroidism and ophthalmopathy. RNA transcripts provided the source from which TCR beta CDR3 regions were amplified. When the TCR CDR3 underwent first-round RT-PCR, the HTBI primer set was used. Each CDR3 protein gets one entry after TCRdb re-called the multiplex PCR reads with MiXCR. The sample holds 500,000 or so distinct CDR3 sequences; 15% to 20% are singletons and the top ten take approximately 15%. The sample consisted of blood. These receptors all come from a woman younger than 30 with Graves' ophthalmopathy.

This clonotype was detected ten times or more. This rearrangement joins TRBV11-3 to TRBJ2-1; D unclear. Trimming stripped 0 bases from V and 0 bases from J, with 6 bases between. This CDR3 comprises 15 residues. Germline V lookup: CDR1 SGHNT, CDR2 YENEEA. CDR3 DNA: TGTGCCAGCAGCTTAGATCAGAGCTCCTACAATGAGCAGTTCTTC. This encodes CASSLDQSSYNEQFF.

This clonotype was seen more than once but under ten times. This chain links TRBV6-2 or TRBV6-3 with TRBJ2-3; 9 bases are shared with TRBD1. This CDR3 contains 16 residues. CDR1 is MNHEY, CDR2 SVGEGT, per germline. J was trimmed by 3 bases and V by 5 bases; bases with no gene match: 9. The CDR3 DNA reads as TGTGCCAGCAGTGAACAGGGGGCGCTTAGGACAGATACGCAGTATTTT. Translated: CASSEQGALRTDTQYF.

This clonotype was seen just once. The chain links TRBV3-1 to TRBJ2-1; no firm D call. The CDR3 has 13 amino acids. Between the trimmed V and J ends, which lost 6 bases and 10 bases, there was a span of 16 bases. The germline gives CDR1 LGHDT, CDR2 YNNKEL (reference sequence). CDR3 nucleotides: TGTGCCAGCAGGGACGGTGAACGATGCGAGCAGTTCTTC. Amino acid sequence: CASRDGERCEQFF.

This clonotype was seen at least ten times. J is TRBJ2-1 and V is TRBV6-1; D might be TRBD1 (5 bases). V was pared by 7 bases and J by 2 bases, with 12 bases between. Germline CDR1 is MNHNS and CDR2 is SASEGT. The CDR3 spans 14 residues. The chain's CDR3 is CASKGQGTYNEQFF. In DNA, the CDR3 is TGTGCCAGCAAGGGGCAGGGAACCTACAATGAGCAGTTCTTC.

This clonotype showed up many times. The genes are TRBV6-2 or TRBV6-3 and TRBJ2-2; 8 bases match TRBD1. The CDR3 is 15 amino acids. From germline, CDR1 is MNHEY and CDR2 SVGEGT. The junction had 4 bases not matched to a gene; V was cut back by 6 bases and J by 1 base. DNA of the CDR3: TGTGCCAGCAGCCCGGGGACAGGGAACACCGGGGAGCTGTTTTTT. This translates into CASSPGTGNTGELFF.

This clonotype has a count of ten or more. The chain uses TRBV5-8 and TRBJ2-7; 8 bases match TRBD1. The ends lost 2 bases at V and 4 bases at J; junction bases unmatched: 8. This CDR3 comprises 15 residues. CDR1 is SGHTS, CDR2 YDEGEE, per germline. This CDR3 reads CASSLLDRAYYEQYF. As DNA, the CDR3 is TGTGCCAGCAGCTTATTGGACAGGGCCTATTACGAGCAGTACTTC.

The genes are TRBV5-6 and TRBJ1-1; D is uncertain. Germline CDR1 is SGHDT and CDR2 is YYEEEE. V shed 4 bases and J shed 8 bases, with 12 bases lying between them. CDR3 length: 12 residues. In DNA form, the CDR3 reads TGTGCCAGCAGCCGCGCCCTAGGGGAAGCTTTCTTT. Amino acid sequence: CASSRALGEAFF.

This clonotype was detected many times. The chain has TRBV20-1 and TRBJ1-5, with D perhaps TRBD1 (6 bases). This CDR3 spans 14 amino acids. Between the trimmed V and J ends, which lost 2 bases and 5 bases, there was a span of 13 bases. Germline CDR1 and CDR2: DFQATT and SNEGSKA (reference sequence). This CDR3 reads CSARRDMKYQPQHF. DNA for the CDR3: TGCAGTGCTAGAAGGGACATGAAGTATCAGCCCCAGCATTTT.

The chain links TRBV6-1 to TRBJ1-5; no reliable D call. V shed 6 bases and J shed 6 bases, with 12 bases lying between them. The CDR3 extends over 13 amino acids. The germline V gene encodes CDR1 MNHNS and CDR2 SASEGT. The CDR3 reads CASSQALGQPQHF. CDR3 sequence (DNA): TGTGCCAGCAGCCAGGCCCTGGGTCAGCCCCAGCATTTT.

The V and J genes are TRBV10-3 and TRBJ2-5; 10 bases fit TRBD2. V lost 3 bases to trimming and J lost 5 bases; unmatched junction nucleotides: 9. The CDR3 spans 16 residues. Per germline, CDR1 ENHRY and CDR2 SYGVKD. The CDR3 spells CAISDLSSGGSETQYF. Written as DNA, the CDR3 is TGTGCCATCAGTGATTTATCTAGCGGGGGTTCCGAGACCCAGTACTTC.

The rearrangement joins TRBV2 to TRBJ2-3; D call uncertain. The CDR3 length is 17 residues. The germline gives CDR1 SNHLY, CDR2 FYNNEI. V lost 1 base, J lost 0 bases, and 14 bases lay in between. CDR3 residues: CASSEGPEEISTDTQYF. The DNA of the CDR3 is TGTGCCAGCAGTGAAGGTCCTGAGGAAATAAGCACAGATACGCAGTATTTT.

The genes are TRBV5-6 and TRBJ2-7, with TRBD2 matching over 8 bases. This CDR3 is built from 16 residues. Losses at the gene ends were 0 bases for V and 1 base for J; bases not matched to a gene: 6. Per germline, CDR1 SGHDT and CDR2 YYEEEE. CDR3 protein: CASSLAGSGMSYEQYF. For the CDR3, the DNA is TGTGCCAGCAGCTTGGCGGGTAGCGGGATGTCCTACGAGCAGTACTTC.

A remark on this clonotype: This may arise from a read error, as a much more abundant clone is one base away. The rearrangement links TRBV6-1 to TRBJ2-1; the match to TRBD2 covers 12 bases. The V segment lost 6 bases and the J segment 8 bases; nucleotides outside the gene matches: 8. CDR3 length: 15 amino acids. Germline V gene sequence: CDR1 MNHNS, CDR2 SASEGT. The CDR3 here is CASSQLAGGRDEQFF. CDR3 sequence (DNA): TGTGCCAGCAGCCAGCTAGCGGGAGGGCGGGATGAGCAGTTCTTC.

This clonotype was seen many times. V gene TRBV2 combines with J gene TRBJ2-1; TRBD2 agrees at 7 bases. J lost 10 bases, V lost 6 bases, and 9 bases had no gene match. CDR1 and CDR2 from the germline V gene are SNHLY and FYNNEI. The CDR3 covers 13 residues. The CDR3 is CASSILAIREQFF. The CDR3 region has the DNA TGTGCCAGCAGCATACTAGCGATTCGGGAGCAGTTCTTC.

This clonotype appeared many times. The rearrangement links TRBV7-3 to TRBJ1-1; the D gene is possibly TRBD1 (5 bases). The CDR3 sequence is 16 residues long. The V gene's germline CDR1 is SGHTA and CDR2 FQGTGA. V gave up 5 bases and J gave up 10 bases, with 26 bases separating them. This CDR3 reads CASSLLIPGTDDRAFF. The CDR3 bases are TGTGCCAGCAGCCTACTAATACCGGGGACCGACGACAGAGCTTTCTTT.

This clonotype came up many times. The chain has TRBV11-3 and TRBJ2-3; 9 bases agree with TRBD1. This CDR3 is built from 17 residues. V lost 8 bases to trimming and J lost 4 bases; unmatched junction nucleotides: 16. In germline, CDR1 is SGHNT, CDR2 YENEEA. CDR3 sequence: CASGPPGWDRVADTQYF. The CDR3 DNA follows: TGTGCCAGCGGCCCCCCGGGCTGGGACAGGGTAGCAGATACGCAGTATTTT.

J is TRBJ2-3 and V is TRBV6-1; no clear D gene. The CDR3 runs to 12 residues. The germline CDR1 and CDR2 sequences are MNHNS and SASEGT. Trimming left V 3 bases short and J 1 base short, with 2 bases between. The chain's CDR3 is CASSDGTDTQYF. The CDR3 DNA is TGTGCCAGCAGTGATGGCACAGATACGCAGTATTTT.

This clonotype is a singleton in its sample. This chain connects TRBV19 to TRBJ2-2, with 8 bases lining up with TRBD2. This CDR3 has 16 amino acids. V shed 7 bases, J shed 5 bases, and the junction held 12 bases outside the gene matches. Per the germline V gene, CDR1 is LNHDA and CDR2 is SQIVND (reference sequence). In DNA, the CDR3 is TGTGCCAGTACCCTTTCGAGCGGGGGATCAACCGGGGAGCTGTTTTTT. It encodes CASTLSSGGSTGELFF.

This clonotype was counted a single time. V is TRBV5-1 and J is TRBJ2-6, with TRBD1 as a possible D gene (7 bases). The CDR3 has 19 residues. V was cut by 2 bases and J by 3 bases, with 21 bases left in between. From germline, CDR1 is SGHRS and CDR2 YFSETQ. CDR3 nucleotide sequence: TGCGCCAGCAGCTTCCCGACAGGGACTTTCTCTGGTGGGGCCAACGTCCTGACTTTC. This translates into CASSFPTGTFSGGANVLTF. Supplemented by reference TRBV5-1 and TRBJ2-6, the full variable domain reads KAGVTQTPRYLIKTRGQQVTLSCSPISGHRSVSWYQQTPGQGLQFLFEYFSETQRNKGNFPGRFSGRQFSNSRSEMNVSTLELGDSALYLCASSFPTGTFSGGANVLTFGAGSRLTVL.

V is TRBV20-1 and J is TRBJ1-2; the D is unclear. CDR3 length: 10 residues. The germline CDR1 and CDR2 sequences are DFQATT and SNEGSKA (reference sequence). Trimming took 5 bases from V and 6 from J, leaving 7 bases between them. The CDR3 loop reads CSAFDNGYTF. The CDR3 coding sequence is TGCAGTGCTTTTGACAATGGCTACACCTTC.